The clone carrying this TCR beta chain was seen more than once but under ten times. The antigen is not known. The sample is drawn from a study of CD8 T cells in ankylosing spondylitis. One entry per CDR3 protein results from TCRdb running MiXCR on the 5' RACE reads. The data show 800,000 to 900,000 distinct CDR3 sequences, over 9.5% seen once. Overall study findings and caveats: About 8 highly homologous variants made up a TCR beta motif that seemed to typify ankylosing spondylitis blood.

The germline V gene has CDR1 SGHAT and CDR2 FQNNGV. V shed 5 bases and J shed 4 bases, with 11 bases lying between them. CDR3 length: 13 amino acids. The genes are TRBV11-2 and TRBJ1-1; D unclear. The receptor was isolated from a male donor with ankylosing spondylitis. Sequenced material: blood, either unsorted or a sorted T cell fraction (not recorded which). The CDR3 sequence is CASSRFLGTEAFF. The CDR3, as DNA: TGTGCCAGCAGCCGTTTCCTGGGCACTGAAGCTTTCTTT.